A single sample is the source of the 28 T cell receptor beta chains below, sequenced in a study of PD-1 blockade in classical Hodgkin lymphoma. TCRdb's copy holds only in-frame clones and misses some; the assay was immunoSEQ multiplex PCR. This repertoire shows roughly 4,300 clones, 71% found once; its top ten account for 45% to 60%. All the patients suffered relapse after autologous stem cell transplantation, and brentuximab vedotin exposure differed. Sample: peripheral blood mononuclear cells (PBMCs), taken at baseline. The origin of the receptors is a human donor with classical Hodgkin lymphoma.

This rearrangement joins TRBV9 to TRBJ2-1; 9 bases map to TRBD2. With 0 bases clipped from V and 2 bases from J, the junction kept 12 bases outside the gene matches. Germline assignment: CDR1 SGDLS and CDR2 YYNGEE. This CDR3 has 19 amino acids. The CDR3 DNA reads TGTGCCAGCAGCGTAGGGGCGGGAGGGGGGCTTAGCGCCTACAATGAGCAGTTCTTC. Its translation: CASSVGAGGGLSAYNEQFF.

J is TRBJ2-3 and V is TRBV11-2; D unclear. The CDR3 runs 15 residues. The V gene's germline CDR1 is SGHAT and CDR2 FQNNGV. The V end lost 1 base, the J end lost 1 base, and 9 bases lay between the germline ends. The CDR3 nucleotides read TGTGCCAGCAGCTTAGTTTCCAGAGGCACAGATACGCAGTATTTT. The encoded protein is CASSLVSRGTDTQYF.

The chain has TRBV7-2 and TRBJ2-7; no definite D call. This CDR3 contains 14 residues. The V gene lost 4 bases and the J gene lost 2 bases, with 12 bases spanning the gap. Germline assignment: CDR1 SGHTA and CDR2 FQGNSA. The CDR3 loop reads CASSSSPPAYEQYF. Here the CDR3 DNA reads TGTGCCAGCAGCTCCTCCCCCCCCGCCTACGAGCAGTACTTC.

In the case of this clone: Other DNA sequences of this sample code for an identical CDR3. V usage is TRBV6-1 and J usage is TRBJ2-3; D is unresolved. V gave up 5 bases and J gave up 0 bases, with 0 bases separating them. The CDR3 loop spans 11 amino acids. The germline gives CDR1 MNHNS, CDR2 SASEGT. The CDR3 DNA reads TGTGCCAGCAGTAGCACAGATACGCAGTATTTT. Translation gives CASSSTDTQYF.

This clone appeared a few times. The chain carries TRBV27 and TRBJ1-1; 8 bases are a match to TRBD1. Germline V gives CDR1 MNHEY, CDR2 SMNVEV (reference sequence). This CDR3 spans 14 amino acids. J was trimmed by 4 bases and V by 5 bases; bases with no gene match: 6. CDR3 residues: CASSRQGSGTEAFF. The CDR3 bases are TGTGCCAGCAGTAGACAGGGGTCGGGCACTGAAGCTTTCTTT.

This clone turned up a few times. The J gene is TRBJ2-2, the V gene TRBV5-1; D call uncertain. The CDR3 spans 15 residues. The V gene lost 0 bases and the J gene lost 1 base, with 7 bases spanning the gap. Germline loops: CDR1 SGHRS, CDR2 YFSETQ. The CDR3 region has the DNA TGCGCCAGCAGCTTGGTTCTCCTGAACACCGGGGAGCTGTTTTTT. It translates to CASSLVLLNTGELFF.

This clone turned up a few times. The chain joins TRBV19 to TRBJ2-3, with TRBD1 as a possible D gene (6 bases). V lost 5 bases to trimming and J lost 3 bases, with 12 bases between them. The CDR3 sequence is 14 residues long. CDR1 is LNHDA and CDR2 is SQIVND in the germline V gene (reference sequence). Here the CDR3 DNA reads TGTGCCAGTAGTGCACAGGGATTTACAGATACGCAGTATTTT. It specifies CASSAQGFTDTQYF.

This clone came up a few times. CDR3 protein: CASKRGGRDYNEQFF. CDR3 coding DNA: TGTGCCAGCAAAAGGGGCGGGAGGGATTACAATGAGCAGTTCTTC. The gene calls are TRBV2 and TRBJ2-1, with 9 nucleotides matching TRBD2. The CDR3 length is 15 residues. J gave up 4 bases and V 7 bases, and 8 bases lay outside the gene matches. Germline V gene lookup returns CDR1 SNHLY and CDR2 FYNNEI.

This chain uses TRBV28 with TRBJ1-4, with a tentative D call TRBD1 (5 bases). This CDR3 has 14 amino acids. V lost 4 bases and J 7 bases, leaving 13 bases between the germline ends. Germline CDR1 and CDR2: MDHEN and SYDVKM. CDR3 bases: TGTGCCAGCAGTTACGATGCAGGGAGTGAAAAACTGTTTTTT. This translates into CASSYDAGSEKLFF.

The rearrangement joins TRBV27 to TRBJ1-4, with D maybe TRBD1 (6 bases). The ends were cut back, 5 bases at V and 7 bases at J, with 11 bases in the middle. Germline CDR1 is MNHEY and CDR2 is SMNVEV (reference sequence). This CDR3 contains 13 residues. The DNA of the CDR3 is TGTGCCAGCAGTCTCCAGGGGACTGAAAAACTGTTTTTT. It specifies CASSLQGTEKLFF.

This chain links TRBV7-3 with TRBJ2-5; 11 bases are a match to TRBD1. This CDR3 spans 14 amino acids. The trim removed 2 bases at V and 11 bases at J, leaving 7 bases unmatched. CDR1 and CDR2 from the germline V gene are SGHTA and FQGTGA. The CDR3 sequence is CASSLSPGQGGQYF. CDR3 DNA sequence: TGTGCCAGCAGCTTATCCCCGGGACAGGGGGGGCAGTACTTC.

The chain is built from TRBV19 and TRBJ1-4; 7 nucleotides align to TRBD1. The CDR3 length is 17 residues. V was pared by 8 bases and J by 0 bases, with 12 bases of the junction left unmatched. Germline loops: CDR1 LNHDA, CDR2 SQIVND (reference sequence). CDR3 DNA: TGTGCCAGTGGAGGGGGCCCCTCGGGTGCAACTAATGAAAAACTGTTTTTT. As protein: CASGGGPSGATNEKLFF.

The CDR3 is CASSQGAWTGELFF. CDR3 coding DNA: TGCGCCAGCAGCCAGGGGGCATGGACCGGGGAGCTGTTTTTT. The chain employs TRBV4-3 and TRBJ2-2; D may be TRBD1 (6 bases). Looked up from germline, CDR1 is LGHNA and CDR2 is YSLEER. With 3 bases removed from V and 5 bases from J, the gap between germline ends came to 10 bases. CDR3 length: 14 amino acids.

The chain links TRBV28 to TRBJ1-5; TRBD1 might be the D (5 bases). CDR3 size: 15 residues. In germline, CDR1 is MDHEN, CDR2 SYDVKM. V was cut by 5 bases and J by 3 bases, with 14 bases left in between. CDR3 region: CASSRQGLLNQPQHF. In DNA, the CDR3 is TGTGCCAGCAGTCGCCAGGGACTTCTCAATCAGCCCCAGCATTTT. Drawing the rest from reference TRBV28 and TRBJ1-5, the complete variable domain is DVKVTQSSRYLVKRTGEKVFLECVQDMDHENMFWYRQDPGLGLRLIYFSYDVKMKEKGDIPEGYSVSREKKERFSLILESASTNQTSMYLCASSRQGLLNQPQHFGDGTRLSIL.

A word on this clone: This clone may be a read error of a much larger clone one base away. CDR3 sequence: CASSLSKDGQFF. CDR3 nucleotides: TGTGCCAGCAGCCTCTCGAAGGATGGGCAGTTCTTC. The J gene is TRBJ2-1, the V gene TRBV6-5, with no clear D. The CDR3 covers 12 residues. Germline lookup yields CDR1 MNHEY and CDR2 SVGAGI. Trimming removed 6 bases from V and 12 bases from J, with 15 bases in between.

V is TRBV28 and J is TRBJ2-1; 16 positions agree with TRBD2. This CDR3 comprises 14 residues. Losses at the gene ends were 5 bases for V and 13 bases for J; bases not matched to a gene: 5. Germline V gene sequence: CDR1 MDHEN, CDR2 SYDVKM. CDR3 residues: CASSTGTSGREQFF. The CDR3 bases are TGTGCCAGCAGTACAGGGACTAGCGGGAGGGAACAGTTCTTC.

V gene TRBV7-2 combines with J gene TRBJ2-3; 11 bases are a match to TRBD2. V trimming: 0 bases; J trimming: 6 bases; junction bases outside the gene matches: 20. CDR1 is SGHTA, CDR2 FQGNSA, per germline. The CDR3 is made up of 21 amino acids. CDR3 DNA sequence: TGTGCCAGCAGCTTAGCGCCGCTCCGCTCGGGACTAGCGGAAATAGGGGATACGCAGTATTTT. It codes for CASSLAPLRSGLAEIGDTQYF.

The chain carries TRBV7-9 and TRBJ2-2; the D gene is possibly TRBD1 (6 bases). V gave up 1 base and J gave up 2 bases, with 8 bases separating them. From germline, CDR1 is SEHNR and CDR2 FQNEAQ (reference sequence). The CDR3 is 15 amino acids. In DNA form, the CDR3 reads TGTGCCAGCAGCTTAGGGGGGCTAAACACCGGGGAGCTGTTTTTT. This codes for CASSLGGLNTGELFF.

The chain carries TRBV15 and TRBJ2-2; 10 positions agree with TRBD2. The germline CDR1 and CDR2 sequences are LNHNV and YYDKDF (reference sequence). V shed 2 bases, J shed 4 bases, and the junction held 1 base outside the gene matches. The CDR3 loop spans 15 amino acids. In nucleotides, the CDR3 is TGTGCCACCAGCAGAAGGACTAGCGGCACCGGGGAGCTGTTTTTT. This encodes CATSRRTSGTGELFF.

The chain is built from TRBV19 and TRBJ2-2, with unresolved D. Germline V CDR1 and CDR2: LNHDA, SQIVND (reference sequence). The CDR3 has 16 residues. V dropped 2 bases and J dropped 10 bases, with 20 bases sitting between them. The CDR3 DNA sequence: TGTGCCAGTAGTATAACTCCGGGTACTGTACGGGCGGAGCTGTTTTTT. This encodes CASSITPGTVRAELFF.

The chain employs TRBV9 and TRBJ1-2, with D possibly matching TRBD1 (6 bases). The CDR3 is 16 residues long. Germline assignment: CDR1 SGDLS and CDR2 YYNGEE. V dropped 3 bases and J dropped 5 bases, with 20 bases sitting between them. The CDR3 protein is CASSATPGQRGYGYTF. DNA of the CDR3: TGTGCCAGCAGCGCCACGCCGGGCCAAAGGGGGTATGGCTACACCTTC.

Comments on this clone: Its ends do not fully match the called genes, so a read error is possible. The rearrangement uses TRBV6-1 and TRBJ2-1; maybe TRBD2 (6 bases). CDR1 and CDR2 from the germline V gene are MNHNS and SASEGT. This CDR3 region has 17 residues. The CDR3 loop is CAISESGLASSYNEQFF. DNA for the CDR3: TGTGCCATCAGTGAGTCAGGGCTAGCGAGCTCCTACAATGAGCAGTTCTTC.

The chain employs TRBV9 and TRBJ2-7, with 8 bases identical to TRBD1. The CDR3 is made up of 13 amino acids. V trimming: 4 bases; J trimming: 3 bases; junction bases outside the gene matches: 3. Germline loops: CDR1 SGDLS, CDR2 YYNGEE. CDR3 sequence reads: CASSTGTGYEQYF. The CDR3 DNA is TGTGCCAGCAGCACCGGGACAGGCTACGAGCAGTACTTC.

The CDR3 region is CASSTGLADTGELFF. As DNA, the CDR3 is TGTGCCAGCAGCACGGGACTAGCGGACACCGGGGAGCTGTTTTTT. The chain is built from TRBV7-9 and TRBJ2-2; 11 nucleotides match TRBD2. This CDR3 comprises 15 residues. The J segment lost 3 bases and the V segment lost 5 bases, leaving 2 bases of the junction unmatched. In germline, CDR1 is SEHNR, CDR2 FQNEAQ (reference sequence).

This clone showed up just a few times. The V gene is TRBV7-3, the J gene TRBJ2-2, with 7 bases matching TRBD2. From germline, CDR1 is SGHTA and CDR2 FQGTGA. The CDR3 extends over 16 amino acids. The ends lost 5 bases at V and 6 bases at J; junction bases unmatched: 12. For the CDR3, the DNA is TGTGCCAGCAGCGAAAGGGCTAGCGGTTCGGCCGGGGAGCTGTTTTTT. It translates to CASSERASGSAGELFF.

On this clone: This sample also contains other DNA sequences that code for the same CDR3. V is TRBV9 and J is TRBJ2-1, with no clear D. CDR1 is SGDLS, CDR2 YYNGEE, per germline. V lost 5 bases, J lost 5 bases, and 14 bases lay in between. The CDR3 runs 14 residues. CDR3 DNA sequence: TGTGCCAGCAGACTCTCGGACGGAGACAATGAGCAGTTCTTC. Its translation: CASRLSDGDNEQFF.

This clone was recorded a few times. This rearrangement joins TRBV27 to TRBJ2-7; D possibly corresponds to TRBD2 (6 bases). Between the trimmed V and J ends, which lost 2 bases and 7 bases, there was a span of 12 bases. Germline CDR1 MNHEY, CDR2 SMNVEV (reference sequence). The CDR3 extends over 13 amino acids. The CDR3 sequence is CASSLGDSREQYF. The CDR3 DNA sequence: TGTGCCAGCAGTTTAGGGGACTCAAGGGAGCAGTACTTC.

The CDR3 DNA sequence: TGTGCCAGCAGCTCCCGGACAGGGGGCGTTGGGGAGCAGTACTTC. Amino acids: CASSSRTGGVGEQYF. The chain joins TRBV9 to TRBJ2-7; 11 bases map to TRBD1. The trim removed 4 bases at V and 7 bases at J, leaving 10 bases unmatched. The CDR3 is made up of 15 amino acids. Germline-derived CDR1 and CDR2 are SGDLS and YYNGEE.